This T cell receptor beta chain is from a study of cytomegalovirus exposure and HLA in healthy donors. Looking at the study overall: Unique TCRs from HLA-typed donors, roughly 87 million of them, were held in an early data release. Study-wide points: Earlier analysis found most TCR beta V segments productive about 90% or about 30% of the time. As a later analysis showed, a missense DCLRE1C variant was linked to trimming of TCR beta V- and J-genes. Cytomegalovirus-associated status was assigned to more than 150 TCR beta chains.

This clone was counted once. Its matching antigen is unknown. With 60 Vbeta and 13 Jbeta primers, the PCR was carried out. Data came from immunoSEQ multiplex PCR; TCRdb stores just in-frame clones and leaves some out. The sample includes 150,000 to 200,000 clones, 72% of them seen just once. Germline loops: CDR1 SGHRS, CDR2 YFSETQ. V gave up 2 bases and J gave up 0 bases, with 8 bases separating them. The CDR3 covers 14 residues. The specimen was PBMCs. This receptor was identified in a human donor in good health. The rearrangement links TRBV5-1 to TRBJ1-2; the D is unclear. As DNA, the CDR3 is TGCGCCAGCAGCTTACAGTTAGCTAACTATGGCTACACCTTC. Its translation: CASSLQLANYGYTF.